This T cell receptor beta chain was captured in a study of blood T cell repertoires in COVID-19. Study information: Donors in the United States, Italy and Spain gave samples during acute or convalescent COVID-19. The cDNA or gDNA used as material had been derived from T cells, B-cell-depleted T cells, or PBMCs.

This clone has only one observation. Germline CDR1 reads LNHDA; CDR2 reads SQIVND (reference sequence). The V end lost 1 base, the J end lost 2 bases, and 9 bases lay between the germline ends. There are 16 residues in the CDR3. In the authors' workflow: Amplification with reference gene primers provided the estimates of nucleated cell counts. The protocol was immunoSEQ multiplex PCR, while the TCRdb copy is restricted to in-frame clones and leaves out a portion. The V and J calls and clone size are taken from that table; D and trimming were inferred from the DNA. Of about 89,000 clones listed, approximately 89% were seen once; the top ten hold approximately 2.2%.

Material for sequencing was peripheral blood. The chain employs TRBV19 and TRBJ2-6, with D maybe TRBD1 (7 bases). This clonotype was obtained from a human donor with active COVID-19. The donor label of this sample is uncertain. CDR3 DNA sequence: TGTGCCAGTAGTATAGGCAGGGGGGCTGGGGCCAACGTCCTGACTTTC. Residues: CASSIGRGAGANVLTF.